This TCR beta chain was captured in a study of shared T cell receptors in the human thymus. TCRdb keeps only in-frame clones here, not all; method: immunoSEQ multiplex PCR. The data contain some 640,000 clones, over 75% of them singletons. The sample was also reused in another study, on human thymus T cells.

Sequenced sample: thymocytes. This TCR was sampled from a boy under three years old with a congenital heart defect.

CDR3 protein: CASSFLKGIGVRYGYTF. Here the CDR3 DNA reads TGTGCCAGCAGTTTTTTGAAGGGAATAGGGGTTCGCTATGGCTACACCTTC. The chain recombines TRBV27 with TRBJ1-2, with a tentative D call TRBD1 (5 bases). CDR3 length equals 17 residues. The V and J ends lost 3 bases and 4 bases respectively, with 21 bases between them. Germline V gene data show CDR1 as MNHEY and CDR2 as SMNVEV (reference sequence).